The 2 T cell receptor beta chains listed next were all sequenced from one sample in a study of CD8 T cells in Susac syndrome. Reverse transcription of about 0.45 to 1 ug RNA was performed with random hexamers. Each CDR3 protein gets one entry after TCRdb re-called the immunoSEQ multiplex PCR reads with MiXCR. The sample lists about 250,000 distinct CDR3 sequences; approximately 92% were seen once. Input material: CD4+ T cells from PBMCs. The receptors were gathered from a human donor with multiple sclerosis.

This clonotype has only a few counts. In nucleotides, the CDR3 is TGCGCCAGCAGTCGCAGGGGGCTGGACGAGCAGTACGTC. Amino acids: CASSRRGLDEQYV. This chain joins TRBV23-1 and TRBJ2-7; TRBD1 aligns across 8 bases. TRBV23-1 is marked as an open reading frame, function uncertain. V shed 4 bases and J 5 bases; nucleotides not matched to a gene: 4. The CDR3 sequence is 13 residues long.

This rearrangement joins TRBV9 to TRBJ2-7; D not resolved. Between the trimmed V and J ends, which lost 4 bases and 3 bases, there was a span of 8 bases. Looked up from germline, CDR1 is SGDLS and CDR2 is YYNGEE. The CDR3 has 12 amino acids. Here the CDR3 reads CASSSNSYEQYF. The CDR3 DNA reads TGTGCCAGCAGCTCTAACAGCTACGAGCAGTACTTC.